The 18 T cell receptor beta chains in this list originate from one sample, sequenced in a study of T-cell memory formation after mild COVID-19. One entry per CDR3 protein, called by TCRdb with MiXCR from the 5' RACE reads. This table holds 500,000 to 600,000 distinct CDR3 sequences, under 20% found once. The sequenced sample was PBMCs or a T cell subset sorted from them (not recorded which). The source of these receptors is an adult woman who had mild COVID-19 (a few samples of this study predate the infection). Cell type and time point are not known.

The sample holds a few counts of this clonotype. The chain is built from TRBV4-1 and TRBJ2-2; D gene uncertain. Germline CDR1 and CDR2: MGHRA and YSYEKL. CDR3 length: 14 residues. V was pared by 3 bases and J by 3 bases, with 8 bases between. CDR3 nucleotides: TGCGCCAGCAGCCATGCTCTAGACACCGGGGAGCTGTTTTTT. Translated, it gives CASSHALDTGELFF.

The chain carries TRBV21-1 and TRBJ1-4; the listed D gene, TRBD1, was not tested against the DNA. TRBV21-1 is a listed pseudogene. The CDR3 has 14 amino acids. CDR3 protein: CASRTGTENEKLFF. The CDR3 region has the DNA TGTGCCAGCAGAACCGGGACAGAAAATGAAAAACTGTTTTTT.

The table lists this clonotype with many counts. This chain connects TRBV6-2 or TRBV6-3 to TRBJ2-1; the D call may be TRBD1 or TRBD2 (6 bases each). Trimming shortened V by 5 bases and J by 10 bases, and 12 bases separated the two germline ends. The germline CDR1 and CDR2 sequences are MNHEY and SVGEGT. The CDR3 contains 12 residues. In nucleotides, the CDR3 is TGTGCCAGCAGTGCCACAGGGAGGGAGCAGTTCTTC. Amino acids: CASSATGREQFF.

The chain employs TRBV18 and TRBJ2-1; D possibly corresponds to TRBD1 (6 bases). Deletions cut 3 bases from V and 5 bases from J, with 14 bases between. The germline gives CDR1 KGHSH, CDR2 LQKENI. This CDR3 region has 15 residues. The CDR3 is CASSPSGQINNEQFF. CDR3 nucleotides: TGTGCCAGCTCACCGTCGGGACAAATAAACAATGAGCAGTTCTTC.

V gene TRBV25-1 combines with J gene TRBJ1-1; D call uncertain. The length of the CDR3 is 12 residues. Germline CDR1 reads MGHDK; CDR2 reads SYGVNS. The V end was cut by 4 bases, the J end by 5 bases, with 8 bases between. CDR3 amino acids: CASSVFGTEAFF. DNA for the CDR3: TGTGCCAGCAGTGTCTTTGGGACTGAAGCTTTCTTT.

This clonotype has a count of ten or more. V usage is TRBV7-6 and J usage is TRBJ1-1; 8 nucleotides align to TRBD1. The CDR3 contains 15 residues. V was pared by 8 bases and J by 0 bases, with 8 bases of the junction left unmatched. The germline gives CDR1 SGHVS, CDR2 FNYEAQ. The CDR3 region is CASRSRQGMNTEAFF. The DNA for the CDR3 is TGTGCCAGCCGATCACGACAGGGGATGAACACTGAAGCTTTCTTT.

CDR3 region: CASSGVGEQFF. The CDR3, as DNA: TGCGCCAGCAGCGGCGTCGGTGAGCAGTTCTTC. The V call is TRBV5-1, the J call TRBJ2-1; no definite D call. The V end was cut by 4 bases, the J end by 9 bases, with 8 bases between. This CDR3 is 11 amino acids long. Germline loops: CDR1 SGHRS, CDR2 YFSETQ. Together with reference TRBV5-1 and TRBJ2-1, the CDR3 gives the full variable domain: KAGVTQTPRYLIKTRGQQVTLSCSPISGHRSVSWYQQTPGQGLQFLFEYFSETQRNKGNFPGRFSGRQFSNSRSEMNVSTLELGDSALYLCASSGVGEQFFGPGTRLTVL.

This clonotype was found many times. The V and J genes are TRBV12-3 or TRBV12-4 and TRBJ1-3, with TRBD1 as a possible D gene (5 bases). This CDR3 contains 15 residues. Trimming shortened V by 8 bases and J by 0 bases, and 14 bases separated the two germline ends. As DNA, the CDR3 is TGTGCCAGCCGGAGGGGCGCCCACTCTGGAAACACCATATATTTT. This encodes CASRRGAHSGNTIYF.

The gene calls are TRBV18 and TRBJ1-3; D call uncertain. Germline V CDR1 and CDR2: KGHSH, LQKENI. Trimming took 8 bases from V and 0 from J, leaving 8 bases between them. CDR3 length equals 13 residues. The DNA for the CDR3 is TGTGCCAGCCGTAAACCCTCTGGAAACACCATATATTTT. Translating gives CASRKPSGNTIYF.

This clonotype was found many times. The rearrangement links TRBV6-2 or TRBV6-3 to TRBJ2-1; 12 bases are a match to TRBD2. After removal of 5 bases from V and 7 bases from J, the junction contained 12 bases not matched to a gene. The CDR3 spans 17 residues. In germline, CDR1 is MNHEY, CDR2 SVGEGT. This chain's CDR3 is CASSPETLAGGPNEQFF. CDR3 nucleotides: TGTGCCAGCAGTCCAGAAACCCTAGCGGGAGGGCCGAATGAGCAGTTCTTC.

This clonotype has a handful of counts. The CDR3 protein is CASSLRLGQGGNEQFF. The CDR3 nucleotides are TGTGCCAGCAGCCTCCGGTTAGGACAGGGCGGGAATGAGCAGTTCTTC. The chain combines TRBV7-3 with TRBJ2-1; 8 nucleotides align to TRBD1. Germline V gene sequence: CDR1 SGHTA, CDR2 FQGTGA. This CDR3 has 16 residues. V was pared by 5 bases and J by 7 bases, with 13 bases of the junction left unmatched. Drawing the rest from reference TRBV7-3 and TRBJ2-1, the complete variable domain is GAGVSQTPSNKVTEKGKYVELRCDPISGHTALYWYRQSLGQGPEFLIYFQGTGAADDSGLPNDRFFAVRPEGSVSTLKIQRTERGDSAVYLCASSLRLGQGGNEQFFGPGTRLTVL.

This chain connects TRBV9 to TRBJ2-7; the match to TRBD2 covers 9 bases. CDR3 length: 13 amino acids. Germline CDR1 reads SGDLS; CDR2 reads YYNGEE. The J segment lost 6 bases and the V segment lost 6 bases, leaving 7 bases of the junction unmatched. The CDR3 reads CASTGAGGTEQYF. DNA for the CDR3: TGTGCCAGCACGGGAGCGGGGGGTACCGAGCAGTACTTC.

This chain uses TRBV27 with TRBJ2-7; D gene ambiguous. The CDR3 extends over 14 amino acids. The germline V and J ends were trimmed by 7 bases and 0 bases, with 13 bases remaining between them. Germline-derived CDR1 and CDR2 are MNHEY and SMNVEV (reference sequence). CDR3 coding DNA: TGTGCCAGCAATGTGCGCGGCGGCTCCTACGAGCAGTACTTC. Protein: CASNVRGGSYEQYF.

The rearrangement links TRBV5-1 to TRBJ2-5; D gene unclear. CDR3 length equals 12 residues. The V end lost 5 bases, the J end lost 5 bases, and 10 bases lay between the germline ends. Per germline, CDR1 SGHRS and CDR2 YFSETQ. The CDR3 sequence is CASRKSSETQYF. CDR3 DNA: TGCGCCAGCAGAAAGTCTAGTGAGACCCAGTACTTC.

This clonotype was observed a few times. V is TRBV29-1 and J is TRBJ2-7; 8 bases agree with TRBD2. There are 14 residues in the CDR3. With V trimmed by 5 bases and J by 1 base, 7 bases remained unmatched. Per germline, CDR1 SQVTM and CDR2 ANQGSEA. The CDR3 DNA reads as TGCAGCGTTTGGGGGCGGGAGGCTTCCTACGAGCAGTACTTC. It codes for CSVWGREASYEQYF.

This clonotype was seen many times. The chain has TRBV3-1 and TRBJ2-7, with a possible D match to TRBD2 (5 bases). Germline V gene sequence: CDR1 LGHDT, CDR2 YNNKEL (reference sequence). The CDR3 covers 14 residues. The germline V and J ends were trimmed by 4 bases and 3 bases, with 13 bases remaining between them. The CDR3 DNA is TGTGCCAGCAGCCCCCGGGGAAGGATCTACGAGCAGTACTTC. It codes for CASSPRGRIYEQYF.

V gene TRBV20-1 combines with J gene TRBJ1-1; 7 positions match TRBD1. There are 14 residues in the CDR3. V lost 3 bases, J lost 0 bases, and 4 bases stayed unmatched. Germline V gene sequence: CDR1 DFQATT, CDR2 SNEGSKA (reference sequence). CDR3 protein: CSASRGQLNTEAFF. In nucleotides, the CDR3 is TGCAGTGCTAGCCGGGGACAGCTGAACACTGAAGCTTTCTTT.

The chain recombines TRBV20-1 with TRBJ1-2; 7 nucleotides match TRBD1. This CDR3 comprises 14 residues. The junction had 7 bases not matched to a gene; V was cut back by 3 bases and J by 3 bases. Germline V lookup: CDR1 DFQATT, CDR2 SNEGSKA (reference sequence). CDR3 sequence: CSASVPGGYYGYTF. The CDR3 DNA follows: TGCAGTGCTAGTGTCCCAGGGGGGTACTATGGCTACACCTTC.